Listed below are T cell receptor beta chains from one sample, sequenced in a study of breast tumors, draining lymph nodes, adjacent tissues. Each CDR3 protein is one row after TCRdb ran MiXCR on the multiplex PCR reads. The table includes about 89,000 distinct CDR3 sequences, approximately 28% detected once. Sequenced input: axillary lymph node tissue. The source of these receptors is a female donor with breast cancer. Some clones in this sample may be carry-over from other donors' samples. The CDR3 runs from the conserved cysteine through the conserved F or W. A D gene is named only where the DNA matches it firmly. Where a row states a size, it is once, few, many or the class of an expanded clone; other rows omit it.

many,TRBJ2-3,TRBV4-2,TRBD2,CASSQYVLAGSTDTQYF,TGTGCCAGCAGCCAATATGTTCTAGCGGGGAGCACAGATACGCAGTATTTT
NA,TRBJ2-3,TRBV24-1,NA,CATGRSRTDTQYF,TGTGCCACCGGTAGAAGTAGGACAGATACGCAGTATTTT
many,TRBJ2-1,TRBV2,TRBD2,CASEIGLAVNNEQFF,TGTGCCAGTGAGATAGGACTAGCGGTGAACAATGAGCAGTTCTTC
many,TRBJ2-1,TRBV9,TRBD2,CASSLTSGSGAYNEQFF,TGTGCCAGCAGCTTGACTAGCGGGAGTGGTGCCTACAATGAGCAGTTCTTC
many,TRBJ2-2,TRBV12-3/TRBV12-4,NA,CASRQDGGSTGELFF,TGTGCCAGCAGGCAAGATGGAGGGTCCACCGGGGAGCTGTTTTTT
NA,TRBJ2-7,TRBV20-1,TRBD2,CSASGPATTYEQYF,TGCAGCGCTAGCGGCCCAGCGACAACTTACGAGCAGTACTTC
NA,TRBJ1-2,TRBV2,TRBD1,CASRTGEDYGYTF,TGTGCCAGCAGGACAGGGGAAGACTATGGCTACACCTTC
NA,TRBJ1-1,TRBV5-1,TRBD1,CASSTRQGAQTEAFF,TGCGCCAGCAGTACGCGACAGGGGGCTCAAACTGAAGCTTTCTTT
many,TRBJ2-3,TRBV7-9,TRBD1,CASSLGTGGRDTQYF,TGTGCCAGCAGCTTAGGGACAGGGGGCAGAGATACGCAGTATTTT
many,TRBJ2-1,TRBV9,NA,CASSVGGIYNEQFF,TGTGCCAGCAGCGTAGGAGGGATCTACAATGAGCAGTTCTTC
many,TRBJ1-2,TRBV16,NA,CASSQVSYGYTF,TGTGCCAGCAGCCAGGTTTCCTATGGCTACACCTTC
many,TRBJ2-3,TRBV6-4,TRBD2,CAIPDPVREGRTDTQYF,TGTGCCATCCCAGATCCCGTGCGGGAGGGCCGCACAGATACGCAGTATTTT
many,TRBJ2-3,TRBV11-2,TRBD1,CASSLEGQGIGTQYF,TGTGCCAGCAGCTTAGAGGGACAGGGAATAGGTACGCAGTATTTT
many,TRBJ2-5,TRBV7-8,NA,CASSLGDRGIGETQYF,TGTGCCAGCAGCTTGGGAGACAGAGGGATAGGGGAGACCCAGTACTTC
many,TRBJ1-2,TRBV6-1,NA,CASSAGTRTNYGYTF,TGTGCCAGCAGCGCCGGGACACGGACTAACTATGGCTACACCTTC
many,TRBJ2-7,TRBV11-2,NA,CASNAKLSYEQYF,TGTGCCAGCAATGCGAAACTATCCTACGAGCAGTACTTC
many,TRBJ2-1,TRBV4-1,TRBD2,CASSQEPAGVPPNEQFF,TGCGCCAGCAGCCAAGAGCCAGCGGGGGTCCCCCCCAATGAGCAGTTCTTC
many,TRBJ2-7,TRBV24-1,TRBD2,CATSDRTSAEQYF,TGTGCCACCAGTGATCGGACTAGCGCCGAGCAGTACTTC
many,TRBJ1-4,TRBV4-1,NA,CASSHFGGKLFF,TGCGCCAGCAGCCACTTTGGGGGAAAACTGTTTTTT
many,TRBJ2-3,TRBV9,TRBD1,CASSTDMGQGTDTQYF,TGTGCCAGCAGCACGGACATGGGACAGGGCACAGATACGCAGTATTTT
medium-sized,TRBJ2-7,TRBV2,NA,CASTYGGRSSYEQYF,TGTGCCAGCACGTATGGGGGCAGGAGCTCCTACGAGCAGTACTTC
many,TRBJ2-7,TRBV19,TRBD2,CASSIIAGAYEQYF,TGTGCCAGTAGTATAATAGCGGGAGCCTACGAGCAGTACTTC
NA,TRBJ2-5,TRBV29-1,NA,CSVDVGAGETQYF,TGCAGCGTAGACGTTGGGGCCGGGGAGACCCAGTACTTC
many,TRBJ2-5,TRBV19,NA,CASSISDQETQYF,TGTGCCAGTAGTATTAGTGACCAAGAGACCCAGTACTTC
many,TRBJ2-7,TRBV27,NA,CASSSLGRPYEQYF,TGTGCCAGCAGTTCTTTAGGGCGCCCCTACGAGCAGTACTTC
many,TRBJ2-1,TRBV12-3/TRBV12-4,TRBD2,CASSLLASGSVNEQFF,TGTGCCAGCAGTTTATTGGCTAGCGGGAGTGTAAATGAGCAGTTCTTC
NA,TRBJ2-2,TRBV3-1,TRBD1,CASSLTGTEAGELSF,TGTGCCAGCAGTCTAACCGGGACAGAGGCCGGGGAGCTGTCTTTT
NA,TRBJ2-7,TRBV4-3,TRBD2,CASSQGPGLAGGPPYF,TGCGCCAGCAGCCAGGGGCCCGGACTAGCGGGAGGGCCGCCGTACTTC
NA,TRBJ2-7,TRBV11-2,NA,CASSLGSGSEQYF,TGCGCCAGCAGCTTAGGGTCGGGCTCCGAGCAGTACTTC
NA,TRBJ1-2,TRBV10-3,NA,CAISENRAYGYTF,TGTGCCATCAGTGAAAACAGGGCCTATGGCTACACCTTC
many,TRBJ2-5,TRBV4-1,NA,CASSQWFPTQETQYF,TGCGCCAGCAGCCAATGGTTCCCCACCCAAGAGACCCAGTACTTC
NA,TRBJ2-1,TRBV11-3,NA,CASRFNRTTGNRHEQLF,TGTGCCAGCAGGTTTAATCGGACTACCGGGAACCGCCATGAGCAGCTCTTC
many,TRBJ1-5,TRBV6-2/TRBV6-3,NA,CASRMGRNQPQHF,TGTGCCAGCCGCATGGGCCGGAATCAGCCCCAGCATTTT
NA,TRBJ1-1,TRBV6-5,NA,CASSHSQVNTEAFF,TGTGCCAGCAGTCACTCTCAGGTGAACACTGAAGCTTTCTTT
many,TRBJ1-2,TRBV28,NA,CASSVTSGSYYGYTF,TGTGCCAGCAGTGTCACCTCGGGGTCTTACTATGGCTACACCTTC
many,TRBJ2-2,TRBV18,TRBD2,CASSPIPSGRNDTGELFF,TGTGCCAGCTCACCAATACCTAGCGGGAGGAACGACACCGGGGAGCTGTTTTTT
many,TRBJ2-3,TRBV9,TRBD2,CASTPGLDSRDTQYF,TGTGCCAGCACCCCCGGACTAGATTCAAGAGATACGCAGTATTTT
many,TRBJ2-3,TRBV27,TRBD1,CASSLGQSSTDTQYF,TGTGCCAGCAGTTTGGGACAGTCCAGCACAGATACGCAGTATTTT
NA,TRBJ2-3,TRBV4-3,TRBD2,CASSPGASGVLSTDTQYF,TGCGCCAGCAGCCCGGGGGCTAGCGGGGTACTTAGCACAGATACGCAGTATTTT
NA,TRBJ1-1,TRBV11-3,NA,CANSSFMNTEAFF,TGTGCCAACAGCTCTTTTATGAACACTGAAGCTTTCTTT
few,TRBJ2-1,TRBV6-2/TRBV6-3,NA,CASSYSIQRSYNEQFF,TGTGCCAGCAGTTACTCGATCCAGCGGTCCTACAATGAGCAGTTCTTC
many,TRBJ2-3,TRBV11-3,NA,CASSLSFGGPTDTQYF,TGTGCCAGCAGCTTATCCTTCGGAGGGCCCACAGATACGCAGTATTTT
NA,TRBJ1-6,TRBV7-3,NA,CASSLRSGTYNSPLHF,TGTGCCAGCAGCTTACGTTCGGGAACCTACAATTCACCCCTCCACTTT
many,TRBJ2-7,TRBV4-3,NA,CASSQDWRGSYEQYF,TGCGCCAGCAGCCAAGATTGGCGGGGATCCTACGAGCAGTACTTC
many,TRBJ2-3,TRBV30,NA,CAYSDVDTQYF,TGTGCCTACAGCGACGTCGATACGCAGTATTTT
many,TRBJ1-4,TRBV9,TRBD1,CASSTGQYNEKLFF,TGTGCCAGCAGCACGGGACAGTACAATGAAAAACTGTTTTTT
many,TRBJ2-1,TRBV7-9,TRBD1,CASAISGMTGGRYNEQFF,TGTGCCAGCGCCATTTCCGGCATGACAGGGGGCAGGTACAATGAGCAGTTCTTC
many,TRBJ2-5,TRBV15,NA,CATSRGGFGRGQETQYF,TGTGCCACCAGCAGAGGGGGTTTTGGGAGGGGGCAAGAGACCCAGTACTTC
many,TRBJ1-2,TRBV19,NA,CASSIPGAGRYGYTF,TGTGCCAGTAGTATTCCTGGGGCAGGGCGCTATGGCTACACCTTC
NA,TRBJ1-5,TRBV9,NA,CASSVAGGREPQHF,TGTGCCAGCAGCGTGGCGGGGGGTAGGGAGCCCCAGCATTTT
many,TRBJ2-7,TRBV15,NA,CATSRGGRYEQYF,TGTGCCACCAGCAGAGGCGGCAGGTACGAGCAGTACTTC
NA,TRBJ1-1,TRBV19,NA,CASSNTGNTEAFF,TGTGCCAGTAGTAATACGGGGAACACTGAAGCTTTCTTT
many,TRBJ1-1,TRBV2,NA,CASSELGGEAFF,TGTGCCAGCAGTGAATTAGGCGGTGAAGCTTTCTTT
many,TRBJ1-2,TRBV5-6,NA,CASSLQLGLYGYTF,TGTGCCAGCAGCTTGCAGTTAGGGCTATATGGCTACACCTTC
many,TRBJ2-3,TRBV3-1,NA,CASTVGDTQYF,TGTGCCAGCACGGTTGGAGATACGCAGTATTTT